This T cell receptor (beta chain) appears in the sequencing data of a study of CXCR3-negative and CXCR3-positive naive CD8 T cells. The authors prepared UMI-labeled TRB cDNA libraries by 5' RACE. After re-calling the 5' RACE reads, TCRdb lists one entry per CDR3 protein, DNA absent. The listing contains about 120,000 distinct CDR3 sequences. General study findings and limits: Hydrophobicity was higher for TRB CDR3s found in CXCR3-positive naive cells than in CXCR3-negative naive cells.

To note about this clonotype: Its antigen is undetermined.

The sequence derives from a human donor in good health. Some clones in this sample may be carry-over from other donors' samples. Sequencing used naive CXCR3+ CD8+ T cells from blood. Subset defined: CD45RO-CCR7+CD27+CD95- naive CD8+ T cells expressing CXCR3 (TNR3+).

CDR3 loop: CASSFNPGGAFYEQYF. This chain links TRBV28 with TRBJ2-7; the TCRdb D gene call, TRBD1, has no DNA to confirm it. The CDR3 sequence is 16 residues long. The germline CDR1 and CDR2 sequences are MDHEN and SYDVKM.